This is a list of T cell receptor beta chains from one sample in a study of graft-versus-host responses after intestinal transplantation. The data were produced by immunoSEQ multiplex PCR, yet TCRdb's version contains in-frame clones alone and is incomplete. The sample carries 40,000 or so clones, approximately 95% recorded once. Sequenced here: PBMCs, sampled roughly 110 weeks after intestinal transplantation. The source is a human patient who received an intestinal transplant, so some T cells may come from the graft donor. Each CDR3 is given with its conserved first and last residue. Fields, in order: D gene, clone size, V gene, J gene, CDR3 DNA, CDR3 protein. A D gene is named only where the DNA matches it firmly. A row's size may be missing; if present it is once, few, many or a size class.

-	-	TRBV2	TRBJ1-1	TGTGCCAGCAGGGGGACGCCAAAGAACACTGAAGCTTTCTTT	CASRGTPKNTEAFF
-	-	TRBV7-3	TRBJ1-5	TGTGCCAGCAGCTTAATACTACTGACAAGGTTTCCTTTATCCTATAGCAATCAGCCCCAGCATTTT	CASSLILLTRFPLSYSNQPQHF
-	medium-sized	TRBV7-9	TRBJ1-1	TGTGCCAGCAGCGACTCAGCCTCGGACAGTTCGTCTGAAGCTTTCTTT	CASSDSASDSSSEAFF
TRBD1	-	TRBV4-1	TRBJ1-1	TGCGCCAGCAGCCAGCCGGGACAGCGAAACACTGAAGCTTTCTTT	CASSQPGQRNTEAFF
TRBD1	-	TRBV19	TRBJ1-5	TGTGCCAGTAGGCCATTGGACAGGAAAGATCAGCCCCAGCATTTT	CASRPLDRKDQPQHF
TRBD1	-	TRBV19	TRBJ2-7	TGTGCCAGTAGTCGTTTACGGGACAGCTCCTACGAGCAGTACTTC	CASSRLRDSSYEQYF
-	-	TRBV30	TRBJ2-1	TGTGCCTGGAGTGGGCGTGGACTTCCAACCTCCTCCTACAATGAGCAGTTCTTC	CAWSGRGLPTSSYNEQFF
-	-	TRBV7-9	TRBJ1-2	TGTGCCAGCAGCTTAGCTAGGGTTGAGGGATCGTATGGCTACACCTTC	CASSLARVEGSYGYTF
TRBD1	-	TRBV5-4	TRBJ1-6	TGTGCCAGCAGCCGGGACAGGGATAATTCACCCCTCCACTTT	CASSRDRDNSPLHF
-	-	TRBV29-1	TRBJ2-4	TGCAGCGTGGGGGGCCGAGCCAAAAACATTCAGTACTTC	CSVGGRAKNIQYF
-	-	TRBV7-9	TRBJ1-1	TGTGCCAGCAGCTTAGCCCTCGGGTCAGAAGAAGCTTTCTTT	CASSLALGSEEAFF
-	-	TRBV7-9	TRBJ2-6	TGTGCCAGCAGCTTCTTGGGAGAGGAGGCCAACGTCCTGACTTTC	CASSFLGEEANVLTF
TRBD2	few	TRBV10-2	TRBJ2-1	TGCGCCAGCAGTTCGACTAGCGCCTCCTACAATGAGCAGTTCTTC	CASSSTSASYNEQFF
-	once	TRBV18	TRBJ2-1	TGTGCCAGCTCACCACTCGACAGCTCCTACAATGAGCAGTTCTTC	CASSPLDSSYNEQFF
TRBD1	-	TRBV9	TRBJ1-1	TGTGCCAGCAGCGCTACAGGGGCGCGTACTGAAGCTTTCTTT	CASSATGARTEAFF
TRBD1	-	TRBV13	TRBJ1-3	TGTGCCAGCAGCTTAGGGGACAGGGTTTCGGACACCATATATTTT	CASSLGDRVSDTIYF
-	-	TRBV7-9	TRBJ1-1	TGTGCCAGCAACCCAGGGGTTGAGGGCACTGAAGCTTTCTTT	CASNPGVEGTEAFF
-	-	TRBV4-1	TRBJ2-7	TGCGCCAGCAGCCAAGTAACAGGGTTCGGGGACGAGCAGTACTTC	CASSQVTGFGDEQYF
-	-	TRBV6-1	TRBJ2-7	TGTGCCAGCAGCCGGCCCACCTCCTACGAGCAGTACTTC	CASSRPTSYEQYF
-	-	TRBV15	TRBJ2-2	TGTGCCACCAGCAGAGCACAGAACACCGGGGAGCTGTTTTTT	CATSRAQNTGELFF
TRBD2	-	TRBV6-6	TRBJ2-3	TGTGCCAGCAGTTACTATAAGACTAGCCCAACAGATACGCAGTATTTT	CASSYYKTSPTDTQYF
-	-	TRBV23-1	TRBJ2-3	TGCGCCAGCAGTCAAGGAACAGATACGCAGTATTTT	CASSQGTDTQYF
-	-	TRBV6-6	TRBJ2-5	TGTGCCAGCAGCCCGTCCCGGGAGACCCAGTACTTC	CASSPSRETQYF
-	-	TRBV4-1	TRBJ2-5	TGCGCCAGCAGCCAAGGGCTTCAGGTTCAAGAGACCCAGTACTTC	CASSQGLQVQETQYF
-	-	TRBV5-1	TRBJ2-6	TGCGCCAGCAGCTTGGACTACAGCTCTGGGGCCAACGTCCTGACTTTC	CASSLDYSSGANVLTF
-	-	TRBV5-5	TRBJ2-7	TGTGCCAGCAGCTTGATCACCTACGAGCAGTACTTC	CASSLITYEQYF
-	once	TRBV11-2	TRBJ1-3	TGTGCCAGCAGCTTAGGGATGGGGACCTCCTACACCATATATTTT	CASSLGMGTSYTIYF
TRBD1	once	TRBV7-3	TRBJ2-3	TGTGCCAGCAGCTTGACAGGGGGCACAGATACGCAGTATTTT	CASSLTGGTDTQYF
-	-	TRBV14	TRBJ2-5	TGTGCCAGCAGCCAAGGGTACCGATTTCAAGAGACCCAGTACTTC	CASSQGYRFQETQYF